What follows are 13 T cell receptor beta chains derived from one specimen sequenced in a study of cytomegalovirus exposure and HLA in healthy donors. PCR primers comprised 60 Vbeta and 13 Jbeta primers. Sequencing used immunoSEQ multiplex PCR; TCRdb keeps in-frame clones, though not all of them. Among more than 150,000 clones listed, around 80% were seen once. The sequenced sample was PBMCs. All receptors derive from a man between 18 and 35 years old in good health and CMV-seronegative.

The genes are TRBV10-1 and TRBJ2-2, with TRBD2 identical over 14 bases. J was trimmed by 3 bases and V by 3 bases; bases with no gene match: 12. CDR1 is WNHNN, CDR2 SYGVQD, per germline (reference sequence). CDR3 size: 20 residues. This CDR3 reads CASSEPGKGLAGGHTGELFF. The CDR3 DNA reads TGCGCCAGCAGTGAACCGGGGAAAGGACTAGCGGGAGGTCACACCGGGGAGCTGTTTTTT.

The chain combines TRBV6-1 with TRBJ1-6; no clear D. CDR3 size: 14 residues. Germline V gene lookup returns CDR1 MNHNS and CDR2 SASEGT. Trimming stripped 0 bases from V and 8 bases from J, with 8 bases between. As DNA, the CDR3 is TGTGCCAGCAGTGAAGCGCTTCGGGATTCACCCCTCCACTTT. The encoded protein is CASSEALRDSPLHF.

The chain employs TRBV10-3 and TRBJ2-7, with TRBD1 matching over 10 bases. Germline CDR1 and CDR2: ENHRY and SYGVKD. The trim removed 10 bases at V and 6 bases at J, leaving 9 bases unmatched. This CDR3 contains 13 residues. DNA for the CDR3: TGTGCCACGGGGACAGGGGTTCGGGGCGAGCAGTACTTC. It yields the protein CATGTGVRGEQYF.

The CDR3 nucleotides read TGTGCCAGCAGCTTACACACCAACGGGGAGCAGTACTTC. Translation gives CASSLHTNGEQYF. The chain employs TRBV7-9 and TRBJ2-7; D is uncertain. V lost 2 bases, J lost 7 bases, and 12 bases lay in between. The germline V gene encodes CDR1 SEHNR and CDR2 FQNEAQ (reference sequence). The CDR3 consists of 13 residues.

This chain connects TRBV4-2 to TRBJ1-1; maybe TRBD1 (5 bases). The CDR3 has 15 residues. Germline CDR1 LGHNA, CDR2 YNFKEQ. V gave up 1 base and J gave up 6 bases, with 15 bases separating them. The CDR3 loop is CASSQAAGQGAEAFF. CDR3 nucleotides: TGTGCCAGCAGCCAAGCGGCGGGGCAGGGCGCTGAAGCTTTCTTT.

This clone was recorded a few times. J is TRBJ2-6 and V is TRBV29-1; D remains unclear. Germline V gene lookup returns CDR1 SQVTM and CDR2 ANQGSEA. Deletions cut 6 bases from V and 11 bases from J, with 14 bases between. The CDR3 is 12 amino acids. DNA of the CDR3: TGCAGCGTCCGACTCCCCCTCGACGTCCTGACTTTC. Protein: CSVRLPLDVLTF. Full variable domain (missing parts from reference TRBV29-1 and TRBJ2-6): SAVISQKPSRDICQRGTSLTIQCQVDSQVTMMFWYRQQPGQSLTLIATANQGSEATYESGFVIDKFPISRPNLTFSTLTVSNMSPEDSSIYLCSVRLPLDVLTFGAGSRLTVL.

The chain has TRBV7-9 and TRBJ1-1, with TRBD1 as a possible D gene (6 bases). The CDR3 runs to 15 residues. The V end was cut by 6 bases, the J end by 0 bases, with 14 bases between. The germline V gene encodes CDR1 SEHNR and CDR2 FQNEAQ (reference sequence). The CDR3 coding sequence is TGTGCCAGCAGTTCCGCACAGGGATTGAACACTGAAGCTTTCTTT. Protein sequence: CASSSAQGLNTEAFF.

The chain has TRBV15 and TRBJ1-5, with D unresolved. Germline-derived CDR1 and CDR2 are LNHNV and YYDKDF (reference sequence). The V gene lost 1 base and the J gene lost 3 bases, with 4 bases spanning the gap. The CDR3 is 13 residues long. Here the CDR3 DNA reads TGTGCCACCAGCAGAGCCAACAATCAGCCCCAGCATTTT. Protein sequence: CATSRANNQPQHF.

This chain uses TRBV29-1 with TRBJ2-5; D is possibly TRBD1 (6 bases). The CDR3 consists of 12 residues. CDR1 is SQVTM and CDR2 is ANQGSEA in the germline V gene. Trimming pared 7 bases from V and 3 bases from J, leaving 12 bases between. CDR3 protein: CSALQGKETQYF. As DNA, the CDR3 is TGCAGCGCCTTACAGGGTAAAGAGACCCAGTACTTC.

There are a few counts of this clone. J is TRBJ1-5 and V is TRBV7-2; D perhaps matches TRBD1 (5 bases). The V gene lost 1 base and the J gene lost 6 bases, with 7 bases spanning the gap. The V gene's germline CDR1 is SGHTA and CDR2 FQGNSA. There are 13 residues in the CDR3. CDR3 residues: CASSLGGPQPQHF. The CDR3 nucleotides are TGTGCCAGCAGCTTAGGGGGCCCTCAGCCCCAGCATTTT.

The genes are TRBV19 and TRBJ2-7; TRBD2 aligns across 10 bases. The CDR3 is 17 residues long. V trimming: 1 base; J trimming: 4 bases; junction bases outside the gene matches: 10. Germline V gene data show CDR1 as LNHDA and CDR2 as SQIVND (reference sequence). The CDR3 here is CASSIASGSAQPYEQYF. The CDR3, as DNA: TGTGCCAGTAGTATAGCTAGCGGGAGCGCTCAGCCTTACGAGCAGTACTTC.

The J gene is TRBJ1-4, the V gene TRBV7-9; no reliable D call. V was cut by 7 bases and J by 8 bases, with 14 bases left in between. The CDR3 has 13 residues. Germline CDR1 SEHNR, CDR2 FQNEAQ (reference sequence). The CDR3 spells CASTRGAPEKLFF. The CDR3 region has the DNA TGTGCCAGCACCCGGGGAGCCCCCGAAAAACTGTTTTTT.

This sequence joins TRBV5-1 and TRBJ2-2; D gene unclear. The germline CDR1 and CDR2 sequences are SGHRS and YFSETQ. The CDR3 contains 14 residues. Trimming took off 0 bases at V and 5 bases at J, with 8 bases between the two ends. CDR3 region: CASSLAGWTGELFF. The CDR3 DNA reads TGCGCCAGCAGCTTGGCCGGGTGGACCGGGGAGCTGTTTTTT. The full variable domain, its missing parts supplied by reference TRBV5-1 and TRBJ2-2, is KAGVTQTPRYLIKTRGQQVTLSCSPISGHRSVSWYQQTPGQGLQFLFEYFSETQRNKGNFPGRFSGRQFSNSRSEMNVSTLELGDSALYLCASSLAGWTGELFFGEGSRLTVL.